This T cell receptor beta chain was identified in a study of regulatory T cells in long-lasting Graves disease. Study-wide findings and caveats: TCR diversity was lower in persistent Graves' patients than in newly diagnosed ones.

Concerning this clonotype itself: The antigen is not known.

The CDR3 consists of 16 residues. Germline loops: CDR1 SGHRS, CDR2 YFSETQ. V trimming: 0 bases; J trimming: 4 bases; junction bases outside the gene matches: 5. Time point given: newly diagnosed GD, antithyroid drugs for less than 3 months. The TCR library was made from RNA that had been extracted from PBMCs in TRIzol. According to the study, TCR beta libraries were built with iRepertoire HTBI primers and CDR3-region Arm-PCR. A single record per CDR3 protein comes from TCRdb applying MiXCR to the multiplex PCR reads. The sample has a few hundred thousand distinct CDR3 sequences; 14% to 15% are singletons. The same data also contributed to another study, on T cells in Graves' hyperthyroidism and ophthalmopathy.

The V and J genes are TRBV5-1 and TRBJ2-5, with 11 bases lining up with TRBD2. This clonotype originated in a woman aged 40 to 49 with Graves disease. Sequencing was performed on peripheral blood mononuclear cells (PBMCs), taken at new diagnosis, from a patient treated with antithyroid drugs. The CDR3 DNA sequence: TGCGCCAGCAGCTTGGGACTAGCGGGAACGGGAGAGACCCAGTACTTC. It encodes CASSLGLAGTGETQYF.